The 21 T cell receptor beta chains below were found in one sample sequenced in a study of OX40 agonist ivuxolimab in advanced cancers. Repertoires were generated with immunoSEQ multiplex PCR, while TCRdb's copy carries only in-frame clones and drops some. The table records tens of thousands of clones, approximately 80% of them present only once. The specimen was CD4+ or CD8+ T cells sorted from blood, collected in a trial of the OX40 agonist ivuxolimab. The receptors were gathered from an adult with an advanced solid tumor such as melanoma, head and neck, liver or kidney cancer.

V and J are TRBV29-1 and TRBJ2-3; D not certain. Deletions cut 3 bases from V and 1 base from J, with 8 bases between. Germline V gene data show CDR1 as SQVTM and CDR2 as ANQGSEA. CDR3 size: 13 residues. The CDR3 nucleotides read TGCAGCGTTGAGGGTGAGGGCACAGATACGCAGTATTTT. This sequence encodes CSVEGEGTDTQYF.

V and J are TRBV4-1 and TRBJ1-2; 7 nucleotides agree with TRBD1. Unmatched junction bases numbered 18, after V lost 0 bases and J lost 5 bases. Germline V lookup: CDR1 MGHRA, CDR2 YSYEKL. The CDR3 is 19 residues long. The chain's CDR3 is CASSQDSSTGIVSSYGYTF. Here the CDR3 DNA reads TGCGCCAGCAGCCAAGATAGCTCGACAGGGATTGTAAGTTCTTATGGCTACACCTTC.

This clone has more than one count but fewer than ten. The rearrangement uses TRBV28 and TRBJ1-2; D not resolved. Trimming cost V 6 bases and J 2 bases, with 4 bases left between them. Germline-derived CDR1 and CDR2 are MDHEN and SYDVKM. CDR3 length: 11 residues. DNA of the CDR3: TGTGCCAGCAGGCGGAACTATGGCTACACCTTC. Protein: CASRRNYGYTF.

The table lists this clone with a count of one. V usage is TRBV11-3 and J usage is TRBJ1-4, with TRBD1 identical over 7 bases. The V gene end was trimmed by 5 bases and the J gene end by 13 bases; junction bases not matched to a gene: 13. This CDR3 is 14 amino acids long. Germline V gene sequence: CDR1 SGHNT, CDR2 YENEEA. The DNA of the CDR3 is TGTGCCAGCAGCCCCCCCCCACCGGGACAGTTACTGTTTTTT. Translating it yields CASSPPPPGQLLFF.

This sequence joins TRBV4-2 and TRBJ1-2; tentative D call: TRBD1 (5 bases). Germline V gene sequence: CDR1 LGHNA, CDR2 YNFKEQ. The length of the CDR3 is 17 residues. Trimming removed 1 base from V and 4 bases from J, with 19 bases in between. CDR3 sequence: CASSQGTRSRQTYGYTF. CDR3 nucleotides: TGTGCCAGCAGCCAAGGGACCCGATCTAGACAGACCTATGGCTACACCTTC.

V is TRBV9 and J is TRBJ2-7; 9 positions agree with TRBD1. Losses at the gene ends were 4 bases for V and 4 bases for J; bases not matched to a gene: 6. The CDR3 runs to 14 residues. In germline, CDR1 is SGDLS, CDR2 YYNGEE. CDR3 nucleotide sequence: TGTGCCAGCAGCTTCCAGACAGGGGGATACGAGCAGTACTTC. As protein: CASSFQTGGYEQYF.

The chain combines TRBV11-2 with TRBJ2-7, with D hard to call. The V gene lost 5 bases and the J gene lost 4 bases, with 6 bases spanning the gap. CDR1 SGHAT and CDR2 FQNNGV come from the germline V gene. This CDR3 region has 11 residues. The CDR3 region has the DNA TGTGCCAGCAGCCGGTATTACGAGCAGTACTTC. Amino acid sequence: CASSRYYEQYF.

The V and J genes are TRBV11-2 and TRBJ2-7; D possibly corresponds to TRBD2 (5 bases). V was trimmed by 3 bases and J by 5 bases, leaving 11 bases between them. This CDR3 has 13 residues. Germline CDR1 SGHAT, CDR2 FQNNGV. The DNA for the CDR3 is TGTGCCAGCAGCTTTGCGGGTTTAAACGAGCAGTACTTC. Its translation: CASSFAGLNEQYF.

The chain uses TRBV5-8 and TRBJ2-7; TRBD2 agrees at 9 bases. The germline gives CDR1 SGHTS, CDR2 YDEGEE. V shed 4 bases and J 4 bases; nucleotides not matched to a gene: 9. The CDR3 runs 15 residues. This chain's CDR3 is CASSLSSGKGYEQYF. The DNA of the CDR3 is TGTGCCAGCAGCCTATCTAGCGGGAAAGGGTACGAGCAGTACTTC.

The chain links TRBV5-3 to TRBJ2-3; TRBD1 or TRBD2 may be the D gene (6 bases each). TRBV5-3 is marked as an open reading frame, function uncertain. This CDR3 region has 17 residues. Trimming removed 1 base from V and 0 bases from J, with 15 bases in between. DNA of the CDR3: TGTGCCAGAAGCTTGCGCGGGAAGACAGGTAGCACAGATACGCAGTATTTT. Protein sequence: CARSLRGKTGSTDTQYF.

V usage is TRBV5-4 and J usage is TRBJ1-4; D gene unclear. The CDR3 loop spans 14 amino acids. The germline V gene encodes CDR1 SGHNT and CDR2 YYREEE (reference sequence). V lost 7 bases and J lost 7, with 17 bases in between. This CDR3 is CASSVLENREKLFF. The DNA of the CDR3 is TGTGCCAGCTCGGTCCTGGAAAATCGTGAAAAACTGTTTTTT.

The chain joins TRBV20-1 to TRBJ1-3; D remains unclear. Germline V gives CDR1 DFQATT, CDR2 SNEGSKA (reference sequence). There are 11 residues in the CDR3. Trimming removed 5 bases from V and 1 base from J, with 3 bases in between. The CDR3 is CSASSGNTIYF. The CDR3 DNA sequence: TGCAGTGCTTCGTCTGGAAACACCATATATTTT.

This chain joins TRBV10-3 and TRBJ2-2; D perhaps matches TRBD2 (5 bases). Germline assignment: CDR1 ENHRY and CDR2 SYGVKD. CDR3 length: 15 amino acids. Trimming removed 3 bases from V and 2 bases from J, with 10 bases in between. Here the CDR3 reads CAISERTGNTGELFF. In nucleotides, the CDR3 is TGTGCCATCAGTGAACGAACGGGAAACACCGGGGAGCTGTTTTTT.

The sample holds one count of this clone. The chain employs TRBV6-5 and TRBJ2-7; TRBD2 matches at 8 bases. This CDR3 spans 14 amino acids. J lost 7 bases, V lost 7 bases, and 12 bases had no gene match. The germline gives CDR1 MNHEY, CDR2 SVGAGI. CDR3: CASTERGRPEEQYF. DNA of the CDR3: TGTGCCAGCACTGAGCGGGGGCGCCCGGAAGAGCAGTACTTC.

The V gene is TRBV7-9, the J gene TRBJ2-5, with TRBD2 matching over 10 bases. Germline CDR1 is SEHNR and CDR2 is FQNEAQ (reference sequence). The CDR3 has 16 residues. The V and J ends lost 4 bases and 3 bases, in that order; junction bases with no gene match: 8. Here the CDR3 reads CASSSGLAEGKETQYF. Written as DNA, the CDR3 is TGTGCCAGCAGCTCAGGACTAGCGGAGGGAAAAGAGACCCAGTACTTC.

V and J are TRBV28 and TRBJ2-5; perhaps D is TRBD1 or TRBD2 (5 bases each). Germline loops: CDR1 MDHEN, CDR2 SYDVKM. The CDR3 extends over 17 amino acids. V was trimmed by 2 bases and J by 5 bases, leaving 21 bases between them. Here the CDR3 DNA reads TGTGCCAGCAGTTTACAGGGCACTGGGATTGGGGAGGAGACCCAGTACTTC. Residues: CASSLQGTGIGEETQYF.

The chain joins TRBV6-5 to TRBJ2-5, with TRBD2 matching over 11 bases. The CDR3 consists of 11 residues. The V gene's germline CDR1 is MNHEY and CDR2 SVGAGI. Losses at the gene ends were 8 bases for V and 7 bases for J; bases not matched to a gene: 0. DNA of the CDR3: TGTGCCAGCGGGACTAGCGGGACCCAGTACTTC. Its translation is CASGTSGTQYF.

This chain uses TRBV2 with TRBJ1-2; 7 bases line up with TRBD1. Germline V gene sequence: CDR1 SNHLY, CDR2 FYNNEI. The CDR3 totals 13 residues. V dropped 6 bases and J dropped 4; count of bases not matched to a gene: 5. CDR3 residues: CASRWTGGYGYTF. The CDR3, as DNA: TGTGCCAGCAGGTGGACAGGCGGCTATGGCTACACCTTC. The entire variable domain, with the rest obtained from reference TRBV2 and TRBJ1-2, is as follows: EPEVTQTPSHQVTQMGQEVILRCVPISNHLYFYWYRQILGQKVEFLVSFYNNEISEKSEIFDDQFSVERPDGSNFTLKIRSTKLEDSAMYFCASRWTGGYGYTFGSGTRLTVV.

The V call is TRBV14, the J call TRBJ2-1, with D perhaps matching TRBD2 (6 bases). This CDR3 contains 13 residues. V dropped 4 bases and J dropped 8 bases, with 12 bases sitting between them. In germline, CDR1 is SGHDN, CDR2 FVKESK. DNA of the CDR3: TGTGCCAGCAGCCCGGAGGGCAGGGATGAGCAGTTCTTC. This encodes CASSPEGRDEQFF. The full variable domain, in which reference TRBV14 and TRBJ2-1 provide the parts outside the CDR3, is EAGVTQFPSHSVIEKGQTVTLRCDPISGHDNLYWYRRVMGKEIKFLLHFVKESKQDESGMPNNRFLAERTGGTYSTLKVQPAELEDSGVYFCASSPEGRDEQFFGPGTRLTVL.

CDR3 protein: CASGTTGVAEAFF. The CDR3 DNA reads as TGTGCCAGTGGGACCACGGGGGTCGCTGAAGCTTTCTTT. The genes are TRBV19 and TRBJ1-1; D might be TRBD1 (5 bases). Trimming removed 8 bases from V and 6 bases from J, with 16 bases in between. The CDR3 has 13 amino acids. Germline V gives CDR1 LNHDA, CDR2 SQIVND (reference sequence).

This rearrangement joins TRBV9 to TRBJ2-3; tentatively, D is TRBD1 (5 bases). Germline V CDR1 and CDR2: SGDLS, YYNGEE. The ends were cut back, 3 bases at V and 6 bases at J, with 11 bases in the middle. The CDR3 loop spans 13 amino acids. CDR3 nucleotide sequence: TGTGCCAGCAGCGCTATGACAGCTGATACGCAGTATTTT. Translated: CASSAMTADTQYF.